The 10 T cell receptor beta chains listed next were all sequenced from one sample in a study of blood T cell repertoires in COVID-19. Assay used: immunoSEQ multiplex PCR; TCRdb lists only in-frame clones, some missing. The sample contains over 85,000 clones, about 85% of which appear only once. Sequencing was performed on peripheral blood. These receptors all stem from a man aged 50 or older with acute or convalescent COVID-19.

The chain is built from TRBV6-2 or TRBV6-3 and TRBJ1-1; tentatively, D is TRBD1 (5 bases). The CDR3 totals 18 residues. The germline V gene encodes CDR1 MNHEY and CDR2 SVGEGT. The V end was cut by 2 bases, the J end by 3 bases, with 22 bases between. The CDR3 coding sequence is TGTGCCAGCAGTTACCAAGAGCCGGCCGAAGGGGAGGACACTGAAGCTTTCTTT. Its protein product is CASSYQEPAEGEDTEAFF.

The chain combines TRBV7-2 with TRBJ1-5; D gene uncertain. Germline CDR1 is SGHTA and CDR2 is FQGNSA. The CDR3 loop spans 12 amino acids. V lost 5 bases and J lost 0, with 2 bases in between. The CDR3 coding sequence is TGTGCCAGCAGCCTTAGCAATCAGCCCCAGCATTTT. Translated, it gives CASSLSNQPQHF.

The chain links TRBV28 to TRBJ1-5; 7 nucleotides line up with TRBD1. Per the germline V gene, CDR1 is MDHEN and CDR2 is SYDVKM. The CDR3 is 16 residues long. Germline trimming cut 6 bases from V and 5 bases from J; bases unmatched to any gene: 13. CDR3: CASSRGDSRMHQPQHF. Written as DNA, the CDR3 is TGTGCCAGCAGCCGAGGGGACAGTAGGATGCATCAGCCCCAGCATTTT.

This chain uses TRBV6-2 or TRBV6-3 with TRBJ1-1; 10 bases match TRBD1. Germline CDR1 MNHEY, CDR2 SVGEGT. The CDR3 contains 16 residues. V lost 6 bases to trimming and J lost 5 bases; unmatched junction nucleotides: 12. The CDR3 is CASSSYPGTGDTEAFF. DNA for the CDR3: TGTGCCAGCAGCTCCTATCCCGGGACAGGGGATACTGAAGCTTTCTTT.

This chain connects TRBV10-2 to TRBJ1-3; possible D gene TRBD1, 5 bases. Trimming pared 4 bases from V and 1 base from J, leaving 8 bases between. The CDR3 consists of 14 residues. Germline CDR1 reads WSHSY; CDR2 reads SAAADI. The CDR3 DNA follows: TGCGCCAGCAGTGGACAGATGTCTGGAAACACCATATATTTT. As protein: CASSGQMSGNTIYF.

The chain has TRBV3-1 (or the pseudogene TRBV3-2) and TRBJ2-7, with 14 bases matching TRBD2. Germline CDR1 reads LGHDT; CDR2 reads YNNKEL (reference sequence). The J segment lost 8 bases and the V segment lost 4 bases, leaving 4 bases of the junction unmatched. The CDR3 runs to 14 residues. The CDR3 is CASSPGTSGSKQYF. The CDR3 coding sequence is TGTGCCAGCAGCCCAGGGACTAGCGGGAGCAAGCAGTACTTC.

The chain recombines TRBV6-5 with TRBJ1-5; 7 nucleotides agree with TRBD1. Germline CDR1 reads MNHEY; CDR2 reads SVGAGI. Unmatched junction bases numbered 7, after V lost 6 bases and J lost 2 bases. CDR3 size: 15 residues. The chain's CDR3 is CASRGGGGGNQPQHF. CDR3 sequence (DNA): TGTGCCAGCAGAGGGGGCGGAGGGGGCAATCAGCCCCAGCATTTT.

This clone was seen a few times. The chain employs TRBV5-1 and TRBJ2-1; 8 nucleotides agree with TRBD1. Germline V gives CDR1 SGHRS, CDR2 YFSETQ. CDR3 length: 14 residues. Losses at the gene ends were 0 bases for V and 6 bases for J; bases not matched to a gene: 2. The CDR3 nucleotides read TGCGCCAGCAGCTTGGCACAGGGGGGCAATGAGCAGTTCTTC. It specifies CASSLAQGGNEQFF.

This chain uses TRBV11-2 with TRBJ2-3; 7 positions match TRBD2. There are 15 residues in the CDR3. CDR1 and CDR2 (germline): SGHAT, FQNNGV. J lost 0 bases, V lost 3 bases, and 3 bases had no gene match. Here the CDR3 DNA reads TGTGCCAGCAGCTTTACTAGCGTAAGCACAGATACGCAGTATTTT. Encoded protein: CASSFTSVSTDTQYF.

This chain links TRBV7-9 with TRBJ1-6, with 8 bases aligning to TRBD1. The CDR3 runs to 14 residues. CDR1 SEHNR and CDR2 FQNEAQ come from the germline V gene (reference sequence). Trimming at V came to 5 bases and at J to 15 bases, leaving 12 bases not matched to a gene. CDR3 sequence: CASSDVQGAIGLHF. The CDR3 coding sequence is TGTGCCAGCAGCGACGTCCAGGGGGCGATAGGCCTCCACTTT.